These 14 T cell receptor beta chains were all obtained from the same sample, sequenced in a study of T cells in Graves' hyperthyroidism and ophthalmopathy. Amplification yielded TCR beta CDR3 regions, with RNA transcripts as the source. In the first-round RT-PCR of the TCR CDR3, the HTBI primer set was used. TCRdb recomputed calls from the multiplex PCR reads with MiXCR, one row per CDR3 protein. The data show around 350,000 distinct CDR3 sequences, 20% to 30% seen once. Sample: blood. All receptors come from a man in his forties or fifties with Graves' hyperthyroidism.

Worth noting for this clonotype: A read error is possible here, since a much larger clone lies one base away. V usage is TRBV2 and J usage is TRBJ2-3; TRBD2 might be the D (5 bases). The V and J ends lost 7 bases and 6 bases respectively, with 17 bases between them. The CDR3 has 14 amino acids. Germline V gene data show CDR1 as SNHLY and CDR2 as FYNNEI. The chain's CDR3 is CASKDSPGPDTQYF. In nucleotides, the CDR3 is TGTGCCAGCAAGGACTCGCCCGGCCCCGATACGCAGTATTTT.

V gene TRBV19 combines with J gene TRBJ2-1, with 9 bases matching TRBD2. CDR3 length equals 16 residues. Per the germline V gene, CDR1 is LNHDA and CDR2 is SQIVND (reference sequence). The V gene end was trimmed by 3 bases and the J gene end by 6 bases; junction bases not matched to a gene: 9. The chain's CDR3 is CASSIPGASGVNEQFF. The CDR3 DNA is TGTGCCAGTAGTATCCCCGGGGCTAGCGGGGTCAATGAGCAGTTCTTC.

This clonotype was observed a handful of times. The rearrangement joins TRBV3-1 to TRBJ2-3; D unresolved. Germline lookup yields CDR1 LGHDT and CDR2 YNNKEL (reference sequence). This CDR3 region has 15 residues. Between the trimmed V and J ends, which lost 1 base and 6 bases, there was a span of 14 bases. The CDR3 nucleotides are TGTGCCAGCAGCCAAGCGCCAAGGGTTTCCGATACGCAGTATTTT. It codes for CASSQAPRVSDTQYF.

The V call is TRBV5-1, the J call TRBJ2-3; D tentatively fits TRBD1 or TRBD2 (5 bases each). The V end lost 3 bases, the J end lost 2 bases, and 10 bases lay between the germline ends. The CDR3 is 14 residues long. CDR1 is SGHRS and CDR2 is YFSETQ in the germline V gene. The CDR3 coding sequence is TGCGCCAGCAGCTGGGACCAAACCACAGATACGCAGTATTTT. Encoded protein: CASSWDQTTDTQYF. The full variable domain, completed using reference TRBV5-1 and TRBJ2-3, is KAGVTQTPRYLIKTRGQQVTLSCSPISGHRSVSWYQQTPGQGLQFLFEYFSETQRNKGNFPGRFSGRQFSNSRSEMNVSTLELGDSALYLCASSWDQTTDTQYFGPGTRLTVL.

This clonotype was recorded a few times. The rearrangement joins TRBV19 to TRBJ1-5, with D unresolved. Per germline, CDR1 LNHDA and CDR2 SQIVND (reference sequence). V lost 1 base and J lost 2, with 12 bases in between. This CDR3 is built from 16 residues. As DNA, the CDR3 is TGTGCCAGTAGTATAGGGTTAATCGGCGGCAATCAGCCCCAGCATTTT. Protein sequence: CASSIGLIGGNQPQHF.

This clonotype was seen only a few times. The chain recombines TRBV9 with TRBJ1-3, with D unclear. CDR3 length equals 16 residues. V was clipped by 0 bases and J by 0 bases, with 10 bases between them. The germline gives CDR1 SGDLS, CDR2 YYNGEE. The DNA for the CDR3 is TGTGCCAGCAGCGTAGGACCGGAGAGCTCTGGAAACACCATATATTTT. The encoded protein is CASSVGPESSGNTIYF. Together with reference TRBV9 and TRBJ1-3, the CDR3 gives the full variable domain: DSGVTQTPKHLITATGQRVTLRCSPRSGDLSVYWYQQSLDQGLQFLIQYYNGEERAKGNILERFSAQQFPDLHSELNLSSLELGDSALYFCASSVGPESSGNTIYFGEGSWLTVV.

This chain links TRBV11-2 with TRBJ2-7; a weak D match, TRBD2 (5 bases). V lost 5 bases, J lost 3 bases, and 14 bases lay in between. CDR3 length: 14 amino acids. Germline CDR1 SGHAT, CDR2 FQNNGV. The CDR3 sequence: CASSRWGDGYEQYF. CDR3 coding DNA: TGTGCCAGCAGCCGTTGGGGAGATGGCTACGAGCAGTACTTC.

This clonotype was detected many times. V is TRBV3-1 and J is TRBJ1-4, with 9 bases fitting TRBD1. The length of the CDR3 is 13 residues. The V segment lost 4 bases and the J segment 8 bases; nucleotides outside the gene matches: 2. Germline V lookup: CDR1 LGHDT, CDR2 YNNKEL (reference sequence). CDR3 in DNA: TGTGCCAGCAGCCGACAGGGGGACGAAAAACTGTTTTTT. This codes for CASSRQGDEKLFF.

The rearrangement joins TRBV19 to TRBJ1-5; a weak D match, TRBD1 (5 bases). This CDR3 spans 15 amino acids. Trimming took off 4 bases at V and 0 bases at J, with 10 bases between the two ends. The germline V gene has CDR1 LNHDA and CDR2 SQIVND (reference sequence). This chain's CDR3 is CASSTSGRSNQPQHF. The CDR3 region has the DNA TGTGCCAGTAGTACCTCAGGGCGTAGCAATCAGCCCCAGCATTTT. Using reference TRBV19 and TRBJ1-5 for the parts outside the CDR3, the full variable domain is DGGITQSPKYLFRKEGQNVTLSCEQNLNHDAMYWYRQDPGQGLRLIYYSQIVNDFQKGDIAEGYSVSREKKESFPLTVTSAQKNPTAFYLCASSTSGRSNQPQHFGDGTRLSIL.

Ten or more counts support this clonotype. J is TRBJ2-5 and V is TRBV18, with 9 bases fitting TRBD2. In germline, CDR1 is KGHSH, CDR2 LQKENI. The CDR3 runs 16 residues. Germline trimming cut 1 base from V and 5 bases from J; bases unmatched to any gene: 8. In DNA, the CDR3 is TGTGCCAGCTCACCACGCGACGCGGGAGGGTGGGAGACCCAGTACTTC. Protein sequence: CASSPRDAGGWETQYF.

V usage is TRBV10-2 and J usage is TRBJ2-1, with D unresolved. This CDR3 comprises 14 residues. Trimming pared 2 bases from V and 0 bases from J, leaving 5 bases between. Germline V gene sequence: CDR1 WSHSY, CDR2 SAAADI. The CDR3 loop is CASSELRSYNEQFF. In nucleotides, the CDR3 is TGCGCCAGCAGTGAGCTTCGCTCCTACAATGAGCAGTTCTTC.

This clonotype was counted only a few times. The V gene is TRBV7-9, the J gene TRBJ2-2, with D perhaps matching TRBD1 (6 bases). V lost 5 bases and J lost 2, with 12 bases in between. CDR1 and CDR2 from the germline V gene are SEHNR and FQNEAQ (reference sequence). The CDR3 runs 15 residues. This chain's CDR3 is CASSATGRNTGELFF. CDR3 DNA sequence: TGTGCCAGCAGCGCCACAGGGCGTAACACCGGGGAGCTGTTTTTT.

The chain couples TRBV5-4 to TRBJ2-5, with a weak D call TRBD1 (5 bases). The CDR3 runs 14 residues. V was trimmed by 3 bases and J by 5 bases, leaving 14 bases between them. Germline assignment: CDR1 SGHNT and CDR2 YYREEE (reference sequence). The CDR3 coding sequence is TGTGCCAGCAGCTCGGAGAGACCAGGGGAGACCCAGTACTTC. Its protein product is CASSSERPGETQYF.

This clonotype appeared a few times. The chain carries TRBV11-1 and TRBJ1-1, with 9 positions matching TRBD1. The V and J ends lost 6 bases and 12 bases, in that order; junction bases with no gene match: 8. This CDR3 has 12 amino acids. Looked up from germline, CDR1 is SGHAT and CDR2 is FQDESV (reference sequence). CDR3 nucleotides: TGTGCCAGCAGGGGACAGGGATCTATGACTTTCTTT. Residues: CASRGQGSMTFF.